The rows below give T cell receptor beta chains drawn from one sample of a study of OX40 agonist ivuxolimab in advanced cancers. Data came from immunoSEQ multiplex PCR; TCRdb stores just in-frame clones and leaves some out. This table has around 20,000 clones, about 83% appearing once. Sequences were derived from CD4+ or CD8+ T cells sorted from blood, sampled in a trial of the OX40 agonist ivuxolimab. These receptors all stem from an adult with an advanced solid tumor such as melanoma, head and neck, liver or kidney cancer. CDR3s include the opening cysteine and the closing phenylalanine or tryptophan. D genes are given only for firm matches. Expanded clones get a size class; other rows say once, few or many, or leave the size out.

size: .
V: TRBV6-4
J: TRBJ2-2
D: TRBD1
DNA: TGTGCCAGCAGTGACACAGGGGGAGCCGGGGAGCTGTTTTTT
CDR3: CASSDTGGAGELFF

size: .
V: TRBV4-1
J: TRBJ1-5
D: .
DNA: TGCGCCAGCAGCCAAGAATCTGTGGAAACACATCAGCCCCAGCATTTT
CDR3: CASSQESVETHQPQHF

size: once
V: TRBV7-6
J: TRBJ2-2
D: .
DNA: TGTGCCAGCAGCTTAGTGGCGGGTAACACCGGGGAGCTGTTTTTT
CDR3: CASSLVAGNTGELFF

size: .
V: TRBV27
J: TRBJ2-7
D: .
DNA: TGTGCCAGCAGTTGGATGTCCGAGCAGTACTTC
CDR3: CASSWMSEQYF

size: .
V: TRBV7-9
J: TRBJ1-3
D: .
DNA: TGTGCCAGCAGCGGCGGGGTACCTGGAAACACCATATATTTT
CDR3: CASSGGVPGNTIYF

size: .
V: TRBV4-2
J: TRBJ1-6
D: .
DNA: TGTGCCAGCAGCCAAGTGGTCGAAAGGGCCCTCCACTTT
CDR3: CASSQVVERALHF

size: .
V: TRBV7-9
J: TRBJ2-5
D: .
DNA: TGTGCCAGCTTAGGGGAGGCCCAGTACTTC
CDR3: CASLGEAQYF

size: .
V: TRBV4-1
J: TRBJ1-6
D: .
DNA: TGCGCCAGCAGCCAAGAAGTTGGTAGGGACTCCTATAATTCACCCCTCCACTTT
CDR3: CASSQEVGRDSYNSPLHF

size: .
V: TRBV9
J: TRBJ2-2
D: .
DNA: TGTGCCAGCAGCTCCTTGGACTTGAACACCGGGGAGCTGTTTTTT
CDR3: CASSSLDLNTGELFF

size: .
V: TRBV7-8
J: TRBJ1-2
D: TRBD1
DNA: TGTGCCAGCAGCTTGCCGAACAGGGGGCAGGATGGCTACACCTTC
CDR3: CASSLPNRGQDGYTF

size: .
V: TRBV5-6
J: TRBJ2-5
D: TRBD1
DNA: TGTGCCAGCAGCTTGTGGGACAGGGCGTACCAAGAGACCCAGTACTTC
CDR3: CASSLWDRAYQETQYF

size: .
V: TRBV7-8
J: TRBJ1-5
D: .
DNA: TGTGCCAGCAGCTTAAGTCTCAGGACAAATCAGCCCCAGCATTTT
CDR3: CASSLSLRTNQPQHF

size: once
V: TRBV6-6
J: TRBJ1-6
D: .
DNA: TGTGCCAGCAGTCTCAGGGGTGGGTATAATTCACCCCTCCACTTT
CDR3: CASSLRGGYNSPLHF

size: .
V: TRBV4-3
J: TRBJ2-1
D: TRBD2
DNA: TGCGCCAGCAGCCAAGATGAAGCGGGGGGTCTCTTCTCCTACAATGAGCAGTTCTTC
CDR3: CASSQDEAGGLFSYNEQFF

size: .
V: TRBV9
J: TRBJ2-3
D: TRBD2
DNA: TGTGCCAGCAGCGTAAATTTAGCGGGGTCCACAGATACGCAGTATTTT
CDR3: CASSVNLAGSTDTQYF

size: once
V: TRBV11-2
J: TRBJ1-2
D: .
DNA: TGTGCCAGCAGCTTAACCACAAGGGGCTATGGCTACACCTTC
CDR3: CASSLTTRGYGYTF

size: .
V: TRBV19
J: TRBJ1-1
D: .
DNA: TGTGCCACTGGGGACACAGTACAAACACCCATGAACACTGAAGCTTTCTTT
CDR3: CATGDTVQTPMNTEAFF

size: .
V: TRBV25-1
J: TRBJ1-4
D: .
DNA: TGTGCCAGCAGTGAAAAGAGGGGGAAGGAAAAACTGTTTTTT
CDR3: CASSEKRGKEKLFF

size: medium-sized
V: TRBV6-6
J: TRBJ2-7
D: .
DNA: TGTGCCAGCAGTTACTCGACAGATGGGGCATACGAGCAGTACTTC
CDR3: CASSYSTDGAYEQYF

size: .
V: TRBV9
J: TRBJ1-2
D: TRBD1
DNA: TGTGCCAGCAGCGTAGAGGGGGCTCCTAACTATGGCTACACCTTC
CDR3: CASSVEGAPNYGYTF

size: .
V: TRBV4-1
J: TRBJ2-5
D: TRBD2
DNA: TGCGCCAGCAGCTCGGGACTAGTAGAGACCCAGTACTTC
CDR3: CASSSGLVETQYF

size: .
V: TRBV7-8
J: TRBJ2-1
D: TRBD2
DNA: TGTGCCAGCAGCCCCTCGGGGCGGGGGGGCAATGAGCAGTTCTTC
CDR3: CASSPSGRGGNEQFF

size: few
V: TRBV7-9
J: TRBJ2-2
D: .
DNA: TGTGCCAGCAGCACCGGACCAGAAACCGGGGAGCTGTTTTTT
CDR3: CASSTGPETGELFF

size: .
V: TRBV5-5
J: TRBJ2-7
D: .
DNA: TGTGCCAGCAGCTTGGGGTACAGGGTAACCTACGAGCAGTACTTC
CDR3: CASSLGYRVTYEQYF

size: .
V: TRBV5-4
J: TRBJ1-2
D: .
DNA: TGTGCCAGCAGCTTGGAGTCCGGGAATGGCTACACCTTC
CDR3: CASSLESGNGYTF

size: few
V: TRBV4-3
J: TRBJ2-7
D: .
DNA: TGCGCCAGCAGCCAAGATGAGGGAGGCTCCAATCCCTCCTACGAGCAGTACTTC
CDR3: CASSQDEGGSNPSYEQYF

size: .
V: TRBV10-3
J: TRBJ2-7
D: TRBD1
DNA: TGTGCCATCAGTGAGCAGGGGGACACCGTCTCCTACGAGCAGTACTTC
CDR3: CAISEQGDTVSYEQYF

size: .
V: TRBV7-9
J: TRBJ1-5
D: .
DNA: TGTGCCAGCAGCTTAGAGGGCAGCAATCAGCCCCAGCATTTT
CDR3: CASSLEGSNQPQHF

size: .
V: TRBV18
J: TRBJ2-3
D: .
DNA: TGTGCCAGCTCACCTCCACGCGTCGGAGTCCCCACAGATACGCAGTATTTT
CDR3: CASSPPRVGVPTDTQYF

size: .
V: TRBV27
J: TRBJ2-1
D: .
DNA: TGTGCCAGCAGTTTATACCTGGGGGCGTACAATGAGCAGTTCTTC
CDR3: CASSLYLGAYNEQFF

size: .
V: TRBV27
J: TRBJ2-1
D: TRBD1
DNA: TGTGCCAGCCGGGACAGGGGTATTGATGAGCAGTTCTTC
CDR3: CASRDRGIDEQFF

size: .
V: TRBV27
J: TRBJ2-1
D: .
DNA: TGTGCCAGCAGTTTAGGGGCGGGTGAGCAGTTCTTC
CDR3: CASSLGAGEQFF

size: once
V: TRBV14
J: TRBJ2-7
D: .
DNA: TGTGCCAGCAGCCAAACACGGGTCCTCGGCGAGCAGTACTTC
CDR3: CASSQTRVLGEQYF

size: .
V: TRBV6-5
J: TRBJ2-2
D: .
DNA: TGTGCCAGCAGTTACGCAGGGGCGGGCACCGGGGAGCTGTTTTTT
CDR3: CASSYAGAGTGELFF

size: .
V: TRBV9
J: TRBJ2-2
D: .
DNA: TGTGCCAGCAGCCCCCAGGGAGGGGGGGGCGTTATCACCGGGGAGCTGTTTTTT
CDR3: CASSPQGGGGVITGELFF

size: .
V: TRBV9
J: TRBJ2-1
D: TRBD1
DNA: TGTGCCAGCAGCTTGACAGGGTTTGAGCAGTTCTTC
CDR3: CASSLTGFEQFF

size: few
V: TRBV19
J: TRBJ1-1
D: .
DNA: TGTGCCAGTAATACCAGACTCGGGGCGGGAACTGAAGCTTTCTTT
CDR3: CASNTRLGAGTEAFF

size: once
V: TRBV5-1
J: TRBJ2-1
D: .
DNA: TGCGCCAGCAGCTCCCGGGGGGGACAGGGAAGTGAGCAGTTCTTC
CDR3: CASSSRGGQGSEQFF

size: .
V: TRBV6-4
J: TRBJ2-5
D: TRBD2
DNA: TGTGCCAGCAGTGACTCAGCGGGGGGGCCAGAGACCCAGTACTTC
CDR3: CASSDSAGGPETQYF

size: .
V: TRBV4-3
J: TRBJ2-3
D: TRBD1
DNA: TGCGCCAGCAGCCAAGACGGGACAGAATGGGATCCAGATACGCAGTATTTT
CDR3: CASSQDGTEWDPDTQYF

size: .
V: TRBV2
J: TRBJ2-7
D: .
DNA: TGTGCCAGCAATTACGGGGGACCTTCCGACGAGCAGTACTTC
CDR3: CASNYGGPSDEQYF

size: .
V: TRBV4-1
J: TRBJ1-1
D: .
DNA: TGCGCCAGCAGCCAAGGGTGGACAACAACGAACACTGAAGCTTTCTTT
CDR3: CASSQGWTTTNTEAFF